One and the same sample provided the 21 T cell receptor beta chains below, sequenced in a study of T cell responses to AZD1222 COVID-19 vaccine. Repertoires were generated with immunoSEQ multiplex PCR, while TCRdb's copy carries only in-frame clones and drops some. The top ten clones hold just under 2% of a sample with roughly 55,000 clones, about 89% of them seen once. The input for sequencing was peripheral blood, taken on day 0 of AZD1222 vaccination. The receptor source for this set is an adult in good health.

The chain has TRBV28 and TRBJ1-2; D not resolved. Trimming took 6 bases from V and 5 from J, leaving 10 bases between them. This CDR3 has 12 residues. CDR1 and CDR2 (germline): MDHEN, SYDVKM. In DNA form, the CDR3 reads TGTGCCAGCAGACTCGGGAGATATGGCTACACCTTC. It translates to CASRLGRYGYTF.

V and J are TRBV3-1 (or the pseudogene TRBV3-2) and TRBJ1-5; D uncertain. The germline gives CDR1 LGHDT, CDR2 YNNKEL (reference sequence). The CDR3 extends over 14 amino acids. The ends were cut back, 0 bases at V and 6 bases at J, with 9 bases in the middle. CDR3 in amino acids: CASSQEGGGQPQHF. CDR3 coding DNA: TGTGCCAGCAGCCAAGAGGGAGGTGGTCAGCCCCAGCATTTT.

The rearrangement links TRBV10-1 to TRBJ1-5, with 8 nucleotides matching TRBD1. CDR1 and CDR2 from the germline V gene are WNHNN and SYGVQD (reference sequence). The trim removed 1 base at V and 2 bases at J, leaving 13 bases unmatched. The CDR3 consists of 19 residues. Here the CDR3 reads CASSEWCGRGRRGNQPQHF. CDR3 sequence (DNA): TGCGCCAGCAGTGAGTGGTGCGGCAGGGGGCGAAGAGGCAATCAGCCCCAGCATTTT.

Written as DNA, the CDR3 is TGTGCCAGCAGTTTTTTCGGTCAGCCCCAGCATTTT. Translating it yields CASSFFGQPQHF. The chain carries TRBV27 and TRBJ1-5; D unclear. CDR3 length: 12 amino acids. V was shortened by 3 bases and J by 6 bases, with 6 bases between the two germline ends. Looked up from germline, CDR1 is MNHEY and CDR2 is SMNVEV (reference sequence).

The genes are TRBV9 and TRBJ2-3; 9 bases agree with TRBD2. Per germline, CDR1 SGDLS and CDR2 YYNGEE. The CDR3 loop spans 16 amino acids. V was pared by 0 bases and J by 6 bases, with 8 bases of the junction left unmatched. CDR3 nucleotide sequence: TGTGCCAGCAGCGTAGAGGATAGCGGGAGTTGGGATACGCAGTATTTT. It specifies CASSVEDSGSWDTQYF.

The V call is TRBV28, the J call TRBJ1-1; 9 bases line up with TRBD1. The J segment lost 0 bases and the V segment lost 6 bases, leaving 11 bases of the junction unmatched. Per the germline V gene, CDR1 is MDHEN and CDR2 is SYDVKM. The CDR3 runs to 17 residues. This CDR3 reads CASSFPRQGVLNTEAFF. The CDR3 region has the DNA TGTGCCAGCAGCTTCCCTCGACAGGGGGTTTTGAACACTGAAGCTTTCTTT.

The chain has TRBV6-2 or TRBV6-3 and TRBJ1-6; 7 positions agree with TRBD1. V was pared by 2 bases and J by 5 bases, with 3 bases of the junction left unmatched. Looked up from germline, CDR1 is MNHEY and CDR2 is SVGEGT. The CDR3 loop spans 15 amino acids. The chain's CDR3 is CASSYRGPNNSPLHF. CDR3 in DNA: TGTGCCAGCAGTTACAGGGGGCCCAATAATTCACCCCTCCACTTT.

The chain employs TRBV7-7 and TRBJ2-2; 9 nucleotides agree with TRBD2. This CDR3 is built from 18 residues. After removal of 5 bases from V and 4 bases from J, the junction contained 14 bases not matched to a gene. Per germline, CDR1 SSHAT and CDR2 FNYEAQ (reference sequence). CDR3 region: CASSPAGGRRESTGELFF. The CDR3 DNA reads TGTGCCAGCAGCCCGGCGGGAGGGCGGCGGGAGAGCACCGGGGAGCTGTTTTTT.

This chain joins TRBV14 and TRBJ1-1; TRBD1 is a possible D gene (5 bases). Germline CDR1 reads SGHDN; CDR2 reads FVKESK. V lost 1 base to trimming and J lost 5 bases, with 11 bases between them. The CDR3 is made up of 14 amino acids. CDR3 DNA sequence: TGTGCCAGCAGCCAAGCCAGGGCGAGGACTGAAGCTTTCTTT. This codes for CASSQARARTEAFF.

The CDR3 here is CAWSAGGLYNEQFF. The CDR3 DNA follows: TGTGCCTGGAGCGCCGGGGGATTGTACAATGAGCAGTTCTTC. The chain couples TRBV30 to TRBJ2-1; D is possibly TRBD2 (6 bases). V was shortened by 3 bases and J by 4 bases, with 13 bases between the two germline ends. CDR1 GTSNPN and CDR2 SVGIG come from the germline V gene (reference sequence). CDR3 length: 14 residues.

The genes are TRBV3-1 (or the pseudogene TRBV3-2) and TRBJ1-5, with no clear D. The CDR3 extends over 14 amino acids. Trimming took 3 bases from V and 2 from J, leaving 8 bases between them. CDR1 and CDR2 from the germline V gene are LGHDT and YNNKEL (reference sequence). CDR3 protein: CASSHTGGNQPQHF. In DNA, the CDR3 is TGTGCCAGCAGCCATACCGGAGGCAATCAGCCCCAGCATTTT.

This chain joins TRBV28 and TRBJ2-7; D is unclear. The CDR3 is made up of 12 amino acids. Germline CDR1 MDHEN, CDR2 SYDVKM. With 2 bases removed from V and 5 bases from J, the gap between germline ends came to 7 bases. Written as DNA, the CDR3 is TGTGCCAGCAGTTTAGTTTCGCACGAGCAGTACTTC. Translation: CASSLVSHEQYF.

This clone was seen once. The chain uses TRBV3-1 (or the pseudogene TRBV3-2) and TRBJ1-2; 12 bases match TRBD1. Germline V gene sequence: CDR1 LGHDT, CDR2 YNNKEL (reference sequence). This CDR3 has 15 amino acids. With 4 bases clipped from V and 5 bases from J, the junction kept 5 bases outside the gene matches. The CDR3 bases are TGTGCCAGCAGCCCCGGGGACAGGGGGCCTTATGGCTACACCTTC. This codes for CASSPGDRGPYGYTF.

The chain is built from TRBV14 and TRBJ2-2; weak D call: TRBD2 (5 bases). Germline V gene sequence: CDR1 SGHDN, CDR2 FVKESK. V was clipped by 0 bases and J by 4 bases, with 6 bases between them. This CDR3 contains 14 residues. CDR3 coding DNA: TGTGCCAGCAGCCAAGAGGACTTCACCGGGGAGCTGTTTTTT. Its translation: CASSQEDFTGELFF.

The chain uses TRBV5-1 and TRBJ1-1; possibly TRBD1 for D (6 bases). The CDR3 has 15 residues. Germline loops: CDR1 SGHRS, CDR2 YFSETQ. V was trimmed by 4 bases and J by 0 bases, leaving 13 bases between them. The CDR3, as DNA: TGCGCCAGCAGCCTTCGAGGGGGGATGAACACTGAAGCTTTCTTT. This encodes CASSLRGGMNTEAFF.

This rearrangement joins TRBV5-4 to TRBJ1-2; TRBD1 agrees at 8 bases. V dropped 2 bases and J dropped 5; count of bases not matched to a gene: 5. The CDR3 runs 14 residues. CDR1 SGHNT and CDR2 YYREEE come from the germline V gene (reference sequence). CDR3 loop: CASSFRDRTYGYTF. The CDR3 DNA reads TGTGCCAGCAGCTTCCGGGACAGGACATATGGCTACACCTTC.

The V gene is TRBV28, the J gene TRBJ1-1; 7 nucleotides align to TRBD1. Germline CDR1 reads MDHEN; CDR2 reads SYDVKM. The CDR3 runs to 13 residues. Losses at the gene ends were 10 bases for V and 7 bases for J; bases not matched to a gene: 12. CDR3 DNA: TGTGCCATCCTACCACCCGGGACAGTTGAAGCTTTCTTT. Amino acids: CAILPPGTVEAFF.

V usage is TRBV29-1 and J usage is TRBJ1-2; D perhaps matches TRBD1 (5 bases). V was clipped by 0 bases and J by 4 bases, with 33 bases between them. Germline V gives CDR1 SQVTM, CDR2 ANQGSEA. The CDR3 sequence is 21 residues long. The CDR3: CSVEEGRQGSRPSRSFYGYTF. CDR3 bases: TGCAGCGTTGAAGAGGGGCGCCAGGGTTCCCGCCCCTCCCGTTCCTTCTATGGCTACACCTTC. Full variable domain (rest looked up from reference TRBV29-1 and TRBJ1-2): SAVISQKPSRDICQRGTSLTIQCQVDSQVTMMFWYRQQPGQSLTLIATANQGSEATYESGFVIDKFPISRPNLTFSTLTVSNMSPEDSSIYLCSVEEGRQGSRPSRSFYGYTFGSGTRLTVV.

The gene calls are TRBV2 and TRBJ2-1; D is perhaps TRBD2 (6 bases). This CDR3 is built from 11 residues. Germline CDR1 and CDR2: SNHLY and FYNNEI. V was pared by 6 bases and J by 9 bases, with 9 bases between. The chain's CDR3 is CASRGGIEQFF. DNA of the CDR3: TGTGCCAGCAGGGGGGGAATTGAGCAGTTCTTC.

This clone showed up just a few times. V usage is TRBV6-1 and J usage is TRBJ1-2, with 7 bases lining up with TRBD1. Germline V gene data show CDR1 as MNHNS and CDR2 as SASEGT. After removal of 3 bases from V and 8 bases from J, the junction contained 12 bases not matched to a gene. The length of the CDR3 is 15 residues. Here the CDR3 reads CASSDGVRGVQGYTF. CDR3 bases: TGTGCCAGCAGTGACGGGGTCAGGGGGGTACAGGGCTACACCTTC.

The chain recombines TRBV11-2 with TRBJ1-1, with TRBD1 matching over 9 bases. Germline trimming cut 5 bases from V and 4 bases from J; bases unmatched to any gene: 11. The CDR3 is 16 amino acids. The germline gives CDR1 SGHAT, CDR2 FQNNGV. DNA for the CDR3: TGTGCCAGCAGCCGAAATCAACAGGGGGCTGTCACTGAAGCTTTCTTT. Translation: CASSRNQQGAVTEAFF.